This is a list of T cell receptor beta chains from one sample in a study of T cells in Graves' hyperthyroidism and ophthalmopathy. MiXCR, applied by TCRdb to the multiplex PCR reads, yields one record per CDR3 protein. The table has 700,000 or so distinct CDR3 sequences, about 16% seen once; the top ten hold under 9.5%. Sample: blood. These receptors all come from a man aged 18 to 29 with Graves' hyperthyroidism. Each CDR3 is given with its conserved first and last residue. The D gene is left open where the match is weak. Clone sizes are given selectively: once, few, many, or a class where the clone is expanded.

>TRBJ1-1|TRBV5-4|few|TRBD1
TGTGCCAGCAGCTTGGCCAGGGGGTCCTTTAACACTGAAGCTTTCTTT
CASSLARGSFNTEAFF
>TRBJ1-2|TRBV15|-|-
TGTGCCACCAGCCCCGGGGATGGCTACACCTTC
CATSPGDGYTF
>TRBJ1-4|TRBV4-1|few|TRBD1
TGCGCCAGCAGCCAAGATCAGACAGGGGTTGAAAAACTGTTTTTT
CASSQDQTGVEKLFF
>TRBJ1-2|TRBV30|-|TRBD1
TGTGCCTGGAGTCCGGACAGGACGCATGGCTACACCTTC
CAWSPDRTHGYTF
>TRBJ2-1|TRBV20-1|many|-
TGCAGTGCTAGGATGGCTGGAGTGGGTTACAATGAGCAGTTCTTC
CSARMAGVGYNEQFF
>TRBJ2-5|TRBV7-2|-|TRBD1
TGTGCCAGCAGCTTACGGACAGGGGACGCCGGGGAGACCCAGTACTTC
CASSLRTGDAGETQYF
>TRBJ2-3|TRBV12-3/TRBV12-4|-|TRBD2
TGTGCCAGCAAATGGGGCCTAGCGGGAGTAGAAACGCAGTATTTT
CASKWGLAGVETQYF
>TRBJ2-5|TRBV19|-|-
TGTGCCAGTAGTATCTCGGCGGGAAGGCAAGAGACCCAGTACTTC
CASSISAGRQETQYF
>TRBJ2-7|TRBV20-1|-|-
TGCAGTGCTAGTTACCCCCGGAGCTACGAGCAGTACTTC
CSASYPRSYEQYF
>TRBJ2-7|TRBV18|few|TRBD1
TGTGCCAGCTCCGGGACAGCGGACTACGAGCAGTACTTC
CASSGTADYEQYF
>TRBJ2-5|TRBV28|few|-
TGTGCCAGCAGTTTATTGCTGGGGGCGGAGCAAGAGACCCAGTACTTC
CASSLLLGAEQETQYF
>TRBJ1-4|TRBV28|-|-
TGTGCCAGCAGTCCTACAGGCACAACTAATGAAAACCTGTTTTTT
CASSPTGTTNENLFF
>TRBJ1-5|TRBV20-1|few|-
TGCAGTGCAAGGGGGGGTTTTCAGCCCCAGCATTTT
CSARGGFQPQHF
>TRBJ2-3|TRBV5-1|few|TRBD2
TGCGCCAGCAGCTTGGTAGCTAGCGGAGCTAGCACAGATACGCAGTATTTT
CASSLVASGASTDTQYF
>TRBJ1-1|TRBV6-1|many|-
TGTGCCAGCAGCCTCCTCGGGGGAGACACTGAAGCTTTCTTT
CASSLLGGDTEAFF
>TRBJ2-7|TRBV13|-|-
TGTGCCAGCAGCTTAGGGGACAGACCTTCCTACGAGCAGTACTTC
CASSLGDRPSYEQYF
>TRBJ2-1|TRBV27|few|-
TGTGCCAGCAGTTACGGGCCTTCTCCCAATGAGCAGTTCTTC
CASSYGPSPNEQFF
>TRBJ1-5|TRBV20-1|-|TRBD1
TGCAGTGCTACAGATAAGGACAGGGTCGGGAATCAGCCCCAGCATTTT
CSATDKDRVGNQPQHF
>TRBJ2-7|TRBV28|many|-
TGTGCCAGCAGTTTAGTCGCGAGACACTACGAGCAGTACTTC
CASSLVARHYEQYF
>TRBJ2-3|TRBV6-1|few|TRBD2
TGTGCCAGCAGTCCCCTCGATAGCGGGAGTACAGATACGCAGTATTTT
CASSPLDSGSTDTQYF
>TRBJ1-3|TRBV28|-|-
TGTGCCAGCAGTTTCTGGGACTCTGGAAACACCATATATTTT
CASSFWDSGNTIYF
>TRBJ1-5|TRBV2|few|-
TGTGCCAGCAGTGAAGCGCTCGGTAGGGGCCTAAATCAGCCCCAGCATTTT
CASSEALGRGLNQPQHF
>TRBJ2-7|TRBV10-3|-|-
TGTGCCATCAGTGACACCGACCCCTACGAGCAGTACTTC
CAISDTDPYEQYF
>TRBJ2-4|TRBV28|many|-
TGTGCCAGCAGGTCACTCGGAAGAAACATTCAGTACTTC
CASRSLGRNIQYF
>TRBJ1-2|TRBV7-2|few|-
TGTGCCAGCAGCTTAGATGGGAGGACTCCTGGCGGCTATGGCTACACCTTC
CASSLDGRTPGGYGYTF
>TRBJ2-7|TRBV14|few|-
TGTGCCAGCAGCCTCAGGGGCGCGTCCTACGAGCAGTACTTC
CASSLRGASYEQYF
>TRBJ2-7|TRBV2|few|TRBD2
TGTGCCAGCAGGGGGACTAGCGGGGGGTACGAGCAGTACTTC
CASRGTSGGYEQYF
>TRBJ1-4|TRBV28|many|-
TGTGCCAGCAGTTCAGGGCTGATTAATGAAAAACTGTTTTTT
CASSSGLINEKLFF
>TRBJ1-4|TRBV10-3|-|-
TGTGCCACCGGGGGGGACACGCCCGGAGGAAAACTGTTTTTT
CATGGDTPGGKLFF
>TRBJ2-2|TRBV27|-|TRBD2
TGTGCCAGCAGTCCTCTAGCGGGAGTTTACGGGGAGCTGTTTTTT
CASSPLAGVYGELFF